The rows below give T cell receptor beta chains drawn from one sample of a study of T cell changes during pregnancy in multiple sclerosis. Sequencing was performed with immunoSEQ multiplex PCR; in TCRdb, only in-frame clones are kept and a portion is missing. Altogether 20,000 to 25,000 clones are present, 85% being singletons, with the ten largest covering 15% to 19%. Source: CD8+ T cells from peripheral blood mononuclear cells, taken in the first trimester of pregnancy. These TCRs come from a female donor in good health, enrolled as a control in a pregnancy study. Both conserved end residues are part of each CDR3. A D gene is named only where the DNA matches it firmly. Clone size appears in some rows only: once, few, many, or a class for an expanded clone.

V	size	J	D	DNA	CDR3
TRBV5-1	-	TRBJ2-7	TRBD1	TGCGCCAGCAGCTTCGGGACAGGGGACCACGAGCAGTACTTC	CASSFGTGDHEQYF
TRBV11-2	once	TRBJ2-1	-	TGTGCCAGCAGCTCGGACAATAATGAGCAGTTCTTC	CASSSDNNEQFF
TRBV29-1	-	TRBJ1-5	-	TGCAGCGTTGATGGAGGTGAAGAAAATCAGCCCCAGCATTTT	CSVDGGEENQPQHF
TRBV6-1	-	TRBJ1-6	TRBD1	TGTGCCAGCAGTGAAGAGGGACAGGGCGTCTCACCCCTCCACTTT	CASSEEGQGVSPLHF
TRBV27	-	TRBJ1-1	-	TGTGCCAGCACTACAGGGTCGAACACTGAAGCTTTCTTT	CASTTGSNTEAFF
TRBV6-5	-	TRBJ2-4	TRBD1	TGTGCCAGCAAGGACGGGACAGGGTCTAAAAACATTCAGTACTTC	CASKDGTGSKNIQYF
TRBV19	-	TRBJ1-2	TRBD1	TGTGCCAGTATGTACAGGGGAAATCCCTATGGCTACACCTTC	CASMYRGNPYGYTF
TRBV6-6	-	TRBJ2-1	TRBD2	TGTGCCAGCAGTGACTCGAGCGGGGGGGCCAATGAGCAGTTCTTC	CASSDSSGGANEQFF
TRBV4-3	-	TRBJ1-4	TRBD1	TGCGCCAGCAGCCAAGTTACCCCGGGGACAGGGGGACAAAAACTGTTTTTT	CASSQVTPGTGGQKLFF
TRBV28	-	TRBJ2-3	-	TGTGCCAGCAGCCCCCTCCCTAGCGCCAGGGCAGATACGCAGTATTTT	CASSPLPSARADTQYF
TRBV27	-	TRBJ2-7	TRBD1	TGTGCCAGCAGTCTCGCCGGGACAGGGTCCTACGAGCAGTACTTC	CASSLAGTGSYEQYF
TRBV15	-	TRBJ1-2	-	TGTGCCACCAGCAGAGAACCCCGACAGGAGGATGGCTACACCTTC	CATSREPRQEDGYTF
TRBV30	-	TRBJ2-7	TRBD1	TGTGCCTGGAGTCCGGACAGGGGGCAGGAGCAGTACTTC	CAWSPDRGQEQYF
TRBV6-1	-	TRBJ2-3	TRBD2	TGTGCCAGCACCCCCGGGACTAGCGGAGCAGATACGCAGTATTTT	CASTPGTSGADTQYF
TRBV20-1	-	TRBJ2-3	-	TGCAGTGCCCCCCCCAAAGATACGCAGTATTTT	CSAPPKDTQYF
TRBV2	-	TRBJ2-3	TRBD2	TGTGCCAGCAGTGAGGCGGGAGGAACAGATACGCAGTATTTT	CASSEAGGTDTQYF
TRBV7-9	-	TRBJ1-4	-	TGTGCCAGCAGTCCGGGGGCAACTAATGAAAAACTGTTTTTT	CASSPGATNEKLFF
TRBV12-5	-	TRBJ2-2	-	TGTGCTAGTGGTTCGGGGGCCGGGGAGCTGTTTTTT	CASGSGAGELFF
TRBV10-3	-	TRBJ2-6	-	TGTGCCATCAGTGACCAGGGTGGATCTGGGGCCAACGTCCTGACTTTC	CAISDQGGSGANVLTF
TRBV13	-	TRBJ2-7	-	TGTGCCAGCAGCTTAGTATCCACAGGGTCTCACGAGCAGTACTTC	CASSLVSTGSHEQYF
TRBV19	-	TRBJ2-1	TRBD1	TGTGCCAGTAGTGGTTCCGGGACAGGCCCCTACAATGAGCAGTTCTTC	CASSGSGTGPYNEQFF
TRBV30	-	TRBJ2-4	TRBD1	TGTGCCTGGAGTGCCCCCGGGACAGAGGTAAACATTCAGTACTTC	CAWSAPGTEVNIQYF
TRBV6-1	-	TRBJ1-1	TRBD1	TGTGCCAGCAGTGAAGGCACAGGGGGGGTGATTATGAACACTGAAGCTTTCTTT	CASSEGTGGVIMNTEAFF
TRBV30	-	TRBJ2-1	-	TGTGCCTGGAGGGCCACGCCCGGGAGCTCCTACAATGAGCAGTTCTTC	CAWRATPGSSYNEQFF
TRBV6-5	-	TRBJ2-1	TRBD2	TGTGCCAGCAGTAGGACTAGCGGAAATGAGCAGTTCTTC	CASSRTSGNEQFF
TRBV19	-	TRBJ1-1	TRBD1	TGTGCCAGTAGTATCTACAGGGGAAGTTCGGGCACTGAAGCTTTCTTT	CASSIYRGSSGTEAFF
TRBV9	-	TRBJ1-1	-	TGTGCCAGCAGCGCATACCCCCGCGGTGAAGCTTTCTTT	CASSAYPRGEAFF
TRBV29-1	-	TRBJ2-1	TRBD1	TGCAGCGTCAGGGACAGCTACAATGAGCAGTTCTTC	CSVRDSYNEQFF
TRBV4-1	-	TRBJ2-7	-	TGCGCCAGCAGCCCCTCGGAGGGGCAAGACGAGCAGTACTTC	CASSPSEGQDEQYF
TRBV14	-	TRBJ1-3	TRBD1	TGTGCCAGCAGCCAAACAGGGGTTCAGCTACTTTCTGGAAACACCATATATTTT	CASSQTGVQLLSGNTIYF
TRBV4-2	-	TRBJ2-1	-	TGTGCCAGCAGCCAAGGGCCTGAGCAGTTCTTC	CASSQGPEQFF
TRBV7-9	-	TRBJ2-7	-	TGTGCCAGCAGCCTTGGCGGGGTATACGAGCAGTACTTC	CASSLGGVYEQYF
TRBV5-1	-	TRBJ1-1	-	TGCGCCAGCAGCTTGGACAGCAACACTGAAGCTTTCTTT	CASSLDSNTEAFF
TRBV10-1	-	TRBJ2-1	TRBD2	TGCGCTCAGCGAATTTTAGCGGGGGTCGGTGAGCAGTTCTTC	CAQRILAGVGEQFF
TRBV7-3	-	TRBJ2-5	TRBD1	TGTGCCAGCAGCTTCGGGACAGGGGGACTGGAAGAGACCCAGTACTTC	CASSFGTGGLEETQYF
TRBV5-8	-	TRBJ2-1	TRBD1	TGTGCCGTCGCTGCAGGGGGCTCCTACAATGAGCAGTTCTTC	CAVAAGGSYNEQFF
TRBV28	-	TRBJ2-7	TRBD2	TGTGCCAGCAGGTCGAGGGAGGGGTCCTACGAGCAGTACTTC	CASRSREGSYEQYF
TRBV7-2	-	TRBJ2-1	-	TGTGCCAGCAGCTTCGATCGGACTAAGGGTATGGAAGAGCAGTTCTTC	CASSFDRTKGMEEQFF
TRBV9	-	TRBJ2-7	TRBD2	TGTGCCAGCAGCGCCTCTCGGACTAGCGGTTCCTACGAGCAGTACTTC	CASSASRTSGSYEQYF
TRBV7-9	once	TRBJ2-3	TRBD1	TGTGCCAGCAGCTCTTCACAGGGGATCACAGATACGCAGTATTTT	CASSSSQGITDTQYF
TRBV4-2	few	TRBJ2-7	TRBD2	TGTGCCAGCAGCGACGGGGGAGGGCCACGTTACGAGCAGTACTTC	CASSDGGGPRYEQYF
TRBV11-2	-	TRBJ1-2	TRBD1	TGTGCCAGCAGCTTAGTCGGGACAGGGGTCTATGGCTACACCTTC	CASSLVGTGVYGYTF
TRBV5-1	-	TRBJ1-2	-	TGCGCCAGCAGCATGTCTCTCTCGGGAGGCTACACCTTC	CASSMSLSGGYTF
TRBV15	-	TRBJ1-2	-	TGTGCCACACAGGGTAACAACTATGGCTACACCTTC	CATQGNNYGYTF